Listed below are T cell receptor beta chains from one sample, sequenced in a study of prognosis after radiotherapy for stage I lung cancer. TCRdb processed the multiplex PCR reads anew with MiXCR; each CDR3 protein has one entry. There are about 21,000 distinct CDR3 sequences in the sample; roughly 44% occur only once, and more than 25% lies in the top ten. The sample was PBMCs, taken before or after stereotactic body radiation therapy (not recorded which). The receptors were sampled from a donor aged 50 or older with non-small cell lung cancer. CDR3s include the opening cysteine and the closing phenylalanine or tryptophan. The order of the fields is CDR3 protein, V gene, J gene.

CDR3aa: CASSPQRSDQPQHF
v_gene: TRBV18
j_gene: TRBJ1-5

CDR3aa: CASSLDGFGEQFF
v_gene: TRBV5-1
j_gene: TRBJ2-1

CDR3aa: CAWTGGNEQYF
v_gene: TRBV30
j_gene: TRBJ2-7

CDR3aa: CASSVGGGSSTRTETQYF
v_gene: TRBV9
j_gene: TRBJ2-5

CDR3aa: CASSQSPGLASPYF
v_gene: TRBV3-1
j_gene: TRBJ2-7

CDR3aa: CASTNGDRNEKLFF
v_gene: TRBV19
j_gene: TRBJ1-4

CDR3aa: CASSMFISSYNEQFF
v_gene: TRBV19
j_gene: TRBJ2-1

CDR3aa: CASGGQGAVSEKLFF
v_gene: TRBV2
j_gene: TRBJ1-4

CDR3aa: CASVIGGSYGYTF
v_gene: TRBV28
j_gene: TRBJ1-2

CDR3aa: CASSLIGRRYNEQFF
v_gene: TRBV7-3
j_gene: TRBJ2-1

CDR3aa: CSDRVVNTRELFF
v_gene: TRBV20-1
j_gene: TRBJ2-2

CDR3aa: CASRQGGEQYF
v_gene: TRBV6-1
j_gene: TRBJ2-7

CDR3aa: CASIYGGDMLTEAFF
v_gene: TRBV6-2/TRBV6-3
j_gene: TRBJ1-1

CDR3aa: CVSSTRGSIGNSTLHF
v_gene: TRBV28
j_gene: TRBJ1-6

CDR3aa: CASSSTGGYELYF
v_gene: TRBV28
j_gene: TRBJ2-7

CDR3aa: CAWRVKLTYGYTF
v_gene: TRBV30
j_gene: TRBJ1-2

CDR3aa: CASSPGQGGTGELFF
v_gene: TRBV13
j_gene: TRBJ2-2

CDR3aa: CASDRQGSYNEQFF
v_gene: TRBV6-1
j_gene: TRBJ2-1

CDR3aa: CATSYLLAGKRYF
v_gene: TRBV24-1
j_gene: TRBJ2-7

CDR3aa: CASSYRDAWGTEAFF
v_gene: TRBV7-2
j_gene: TRBJ1-1

CDR3aa: CASRMGTGAYNEQFF
v_gene: TRBV2
j_gene: TRBJ2-1

CDR3aa: CASSLVFETQYF
v_gene: TRBV11-2
j_gene: TRBJ2-5

CDR3aa: CASSDGTWNSPLHF
v_gene: TRBV19
j_gene: TRBJ1-6

CDR3aa: CSAESEDTDTQYF
v_gene: TRBV20-1
j_gene: TRBJ2-3

CDR3aa: CATSRAQGRPQHF
v_gene: TRBV15
j_gene: TRBJ1-5

CDR3aa: CASSFQATYNEQFF
v_gene: TRBV12-3/TRBV12-4
j_gene: TRBJ2-1

CDR3aa: CASSPFGDYQYF
v_gene: TRBV27
j_gene: TRBJ2-7

CDR3aa: CASSLTDYQETQYF
v_gene: TRBV12-3/TRBV12-4
j_gene: TRBJ2-5

CDR3aa: CASSFLSLDSGEQYF
v_gene: TRBV5-1
j_gene: TRBJ2-7

CDR3aa: CSVPWDIVTDTQYF
v_gene: TRBV20-1
j_gene: TRBJ2-3

CDR3aa: CASSSTGGGTNQPQHF
v_gene: TRBV7-2
j_gene: TRBJ1-5

CDR3aa: CASSIPGGVDYGYTF
v_gene: TRBV19
j_gene: TRBJ1-2

CDR3aa: CSSSTLRTSGINNEQFF
v_gene: TRBV19
j_gene: TRBJ2-1

CDR3aa: CASSTRVGYGYTF
v_gene: TRBV7-2
j_gene: TRBJ1-2

CDR3aa: CASSLVVYEQYF
v_gene: TRBV7-2
j_gene: TRBJ2-7

CDR3aa: CASRVGHNSNQPQHF
v_gene: TRBV19
j_gene: TRBJ1-5

CDR3aa: CATSRDRDEVEKLFF
v_gene: TRBV15
j_gene: TRBJ1-4

CDR3aa: CASSLYWREGLSNEQFF
v_gene: TRBV12-3/TRBV12-4
j_gene: TRBJ2-1

CDR3aa: CASRGLVVETQYF
v_gene: TRBV6-2/TRBV6-3
j_gene: TRBJ2-5

CDR3aa: CASSQASTQVQFF
v_gene: TRBV3-1
j_gene: TRBJ2-1

CDR3aa: CASSARQGATGELFF
v_gene: TRBV5-1
j_gene: TRBJ2-2

CDR3aa: CATRDNRGKNTEAFF
v_gene: TRBV24-1
j_gene: TRBJ1-1

CDR3aa: CASSSAGGASYGYTF
v_gene: TRBV7-9
j_gene: TRBJ1-2

CDR3aa: CSARDPGPRNEQFF
v_gene: TRBV20-1
j_gene: TRBJ2-1

CDR3aa: CASSPQRTGELFF
v_gene: TRBV6-1
j_gene: TRBJ2-2

CDR3aa: CASGEREGHSTDTQYF
v_gene: TRBV27
j_gene: TRBJ2-3

CDR3aa: CASWGQGSEAFF
v_gene: TRBV2
j_gene: TRBJ1-1

CDR3aa: CASSFVGAGNEQYF
v_gene: TRBV5-1
j_gene: TRBJ2-7

CDR3aa: CSSSGISYEQYF
v_gene: TRBV20-1
j_gene: TRBJ2-7

CDR3aa: CASSPRSAGGTGELFF
v_gene: TRBV12-3/TRBV12-4
j_gene: TRBJ2-2

CDR3aa: CATRVRGEAHPQHF
v_gene: TRBV28
j_gene: TRBJ1-5

CDR3aa: CASGDGLTYEQYF
v_gene: TRBV6-2/TRBV6-3
j_gene: TRBJ2-7

CDR3aa: CSVRISGRGNNEQFF
v_gene: TRBV29-1
j_gene: TRBJ2-1

CDR3aa: CSGSDSYEQYF
v_gene: TRBV29-1
j_gene: TRBJ2-7

CDR3aa: CASSPGSANTEAFF
v_gene: TRBV19
j_gene: TRBJ1-1